This TCR beta chain was recorded in a study of patients and donors after allogeneic stem cell transplantation (dated by TCRdb to between 2020 and 2021). The table lists this clonotype with many counts. Its antigen has not been determined. No quality values exist for individual bases; no much larger clone is one base distant. The junction shows trimming of 7 bases on V and 3 bases on J, plus 19 bases between the germline ends. The CDR3 starts with the cysteine, ends with the phenylalanine, and has 15 residues. The entry retains the CDR3 DNA only, 45 bases that are in frame from base 1. The germline V gene supplies CDR1 SGHVS and CDR2 FQNEAQ. Library generation was performed with RT-PCR. Reads for this sample came from a NextSeq 550. TCRdb took the public reads, trimmed them with fastp at Q25, ran MiXCR for clone calling and kept in-frame beta chains. Identical CDR3 protein sequences are pooled into one entry, listed with their most common genes and DNA. The sample records a few hundred thousand distinct CDR3 sequences, 13% to 15% of which are singletons. The ten largest clones capture around 10% of the sample.

Sequencing was done on a sample of blood, either unsorted or a sorted T cell fraction (not recorded which). Recombination linked TRBV7-8 to TRBJ2-7, and the D gene may be TRBD1, 6 bases matching. The clonotype originates from a human donor who was either an allogeneic HSCT recipient or a stem cell or donor lymphocyte infusion donor (not recorded which). It is not recorded whose cells these are; they may come from a transplant donor. CDR3 reads: CASTSGQFRDYEQYF. The bases are TGTGCCAGCACCTCCGGACAGTTTAGGGACTACGAGCAGTACTTC. The full variable domain, with segments outside the CDR3 supplied by the reference TRBV7-8 and TRBJ2-7 proteins, appears as GAGVSQSPRYKVAKRGQDVALRCDPISGHVSLFWYQQALGQGPEFLTYFQNEAQLDKSGLPSDRFFAERPEGSVSTLKIQRTQQEDSAVYLCASTSGQFRDYEQYFGPGTRLTVT.